These T cell receptor beta chains were read from a single sample in a study of control samples from healthy donors and cancer patients. TCRdb keeps only in-frame clones here, not all; method: immunoSEQ multiplex PCR. The sample has around 230,000 clones, roughly 94% seen once. The source material was blood. The origin of the receptors is a man in his forties or fifties in good health. Each CDR3 is given with its conserved first and last residue. The D gene is left open where the match is weak.

>TRBV29-1|.|TRBJ2-2
CSVGVGGLATGELFF
>TRBV19|.|TRBJ2-3
CASSIEDKGGRGTQYF
>TRBV6-5|.|TRBJ1-5
CASSIRHNQPQHF
>TRBV6-6|TRBD1|TRBJ1-2
CASSRQGARGKGYTF
>TRBV28|TRBD1|TRBJ1-1
CASSHGQVNTEAFF
>TRBV4-2|TRBD1|TRBJ1-5
CASSPSPGQGGSPQPQHF
>TRBV7-3|.|TRBJ2-2
CASSPQNTGELFF
>TRBV12-3/TRBV12-4|.|TRBJ1-6
CASTQLQGSPLHF
>TRBV28|.|TRBJ2-4
CASSLVARRNIQYF
>TRBV6-5|.|TRBJ2-3
CAVRALTDTQYF
>TRBV18|TRBD1|TRBJ1-1
CASSVTTGGLAEAFF
>TRBV3-1/TRBV3-2|TRBD2|TRBJ2-3
CASSQVTSGGYVTDTQYF
>TRBV4-3|.|TRBJ2-2
CASSQSYRVDIGELFF
>TRBV7-9|.|TRBJ2-2
CASSPILGANTGELFF
>TRBV4-1|.|TRBJ2-3
CASSQGGLRTDTQYF
>TRBV2|.|TRBJ1-3
CASTGTAGNTIYF
>TRBV5-1|.|TRBJ2-2
CASSWGTLNTGELFF
>TRBV2|TRBD1|TRBJ1-5
CASNRGDQPQHF
>TRBV30|.|TRBJ1-4
CAWSIRSRDEKLFF
>TRBV5-1|.|TRBJ2-1
CASSLVAGTPNEQFF
>TRBV9|.|TRBJ2-3
CASTPGITTDTQYF
>TRBV3-1/TRBV3-2|.|TRBJ2-5
CASTPRGQGGETQYF
>TRBV6-6|.|TRBJ2-7
CASSRRQSEQYF
>TRBV4-1|.|TRBJ2-1
CASSPTAEDGNEQFF
>TRBV7-9|TRBD1|TRBJ1-6
CASSSDRGSSPLHF
>TRBV15|.|TRBJ2-3
CATSRDQTSTDTQYF
>TRBV24-1|.|TRBJ1-2
CATSDLGGGYTF
>TRBV24-1|TRBD1|TRBJ2-2
CAIEDRGSLNTGELFF
>TRBV5-1|TRBD1|TRBJ1-1
CASSLGTGWNTEAFF
>TRBV5-1|TRBD1|TRBJ1-2
CASSLNPGQGAGVYTF
>TRBV5-1|.|TRBJ2-7
CASSLSGVPSEQYF
>TRBV5-5|.|TRBJ1-1
CASVFSWGNTEAFF
>TRBV5-1|TRBD1|TRBJ2-5
CASRTGDGETQYF